A single sample is the source of the 27 T cell receptor beta chains below, sequenced in a study of cytomegalovirus exposure and HLA in healthy donors (dated by TCRdb to 2015 to 2018). The library was generated by the immunoSEQ multiplex PCR assay. For the multiplex PCR, a mixture combining 60 forward primers for TCR Vbeta segments and 13 reverse primers for TCR Jbeta segments was used. In TCRdb, the immuneACCESS table is reduced to in-frame sequences with V and J assigned. These tables do not hold every clone; where another copy was compared, an unresolved V gene accounts for under half, and the others remain unexplained. Within this sample are about 130,000 clones, with roughly 79% of them counted one time only. The leading ten clones occupy about 1.7% of the sample. Sequenced input: PBMCs. The receptors here all came from a woman aged 45-65 years in good health and CMV-seronegative.

The rearrangement uses TRBV4-2 and TRBJ2-1; TRBD1 matches at 9 bases. V shed 1 base, J shed 2 bases, and the junction held 3 bases outside the gene matches. CDR3 size: 16 residues. Germline CDR1 is LGHNA and CDR2 is YNFKEQ. CDR3 in DNA: TGTGCCAGCAGCCAAGCCGGGACAGGGACCTACAATGAGCAGTTCTTC. It translates to CASSQAGTGTYNEQFF.

The V gene is TRBV5-8, the J gene TRBJ2-1; no firm D call. Trimming removed 2 bases at V and 1 base at J, with 7 bases between. CDR3 size: 14 residues. Per the germline V gene, CDR1 is SGHTS and CDR2 is YDEGEE. The CDR3 region is CASSFARSYNEQFF. The CDR3 DNA reads as TGTGCCAGCAGCTTCGCGCGATCCTACAATGAGCAGTTCTTC.

The genes are TRBV7-3 and TRBJ1-1; TRBD1 might be the D (6 bases). This CDR3 comprises 15 residues. Trimming left V 2 bases short and J 1 base short, with 11 bases between. In germline, CDR1 is SGHTA, CDR2 FQGTGA. DNA for the CDR3: TGTGCCAGCAGCTTACCAGGGGTGGAGAACACTGAAGCTTTCTTT. The encoded protein is CASSLPGVENTEAFF. Looking up the rest from reference TRBV7-3 and TRBJ1-1 gives the full variable domain: GAGVSQTPSNKVTEKGKYVELRCDPISGHTALYWYRQSLGQGPEFLIYFQGTGAADDSGLPNDRFFAVRPEGSVSTLKIQRTERGDSAVYLCASSLPGVENTEAFFGQGTRLTVV.

The V call is TRBV7-2, the J call TRBJ2-1; 11 bases map to TRBD1. Germline values: CDR1 SGHTA, CDR2 FQGNSA. The CDR3 totals 15 residues. With V trimmed by 5 bases and J by 6 bases, 6 bases remained unmatched. DNA for the CDR3: TGTGCCAGCAGCGACCGGGACAGGGGGTTCAATGAGCAGTTCTTC. Translation: CASSDRDRGFNEQFF.

This chain connects TRBV28 to TRBJ2-1; 11 positions match TRBD2. The CDR3 sequence is 14 residues long. Germline V gene sequence: CDR1 MDHEN, CDR2 SYDVKM. After removal of 5 bases from V and 5 bases from J, the junction contained 2 bases not matched to a gene. DNA of the CDR3: TGTGCCAGCAGTCCGGGACTAGCGGACAATGAGCAGTTCTTC. Translating gives CASSPGLADNEQFF.

The V gene is TRBV19, the J gene TRBJ2-7; 9 positions agree with TRBD2. Germline values: CDR1 LNHDA, CDR2 SQIVND (reference sequence). The CDR3 length is 14 residues. The V gene end was trimmed by 3 bases and the J gene end by 6 bases; junction bases not matched to a gene: 6. The CDR3 is CASSILAAGGEQYF. DNA of the CDR3: TGTGCCAGTAGTATTCTGGCAGCGGGGGGCGAGCAGTACTTC.

As concerns this clone: At one end, the junction sequence differs from germline, possibly due to a read error. V gene TRBV29-1 combines with J gene TRBJ1-2; D gene unclear. From germline, CDR1 is SQVTM and CDR2 ANQGSEA. The CDR3 sequence is 13 residues long. CDR3 coding DNA: TGCAGCGTTGAAGGTGGAGGGCGCGGTGGCTACCCCTTC. Protein: CSVEGGGRGGYPF.

The J gene is TRBJ2-7, the V gene TRBV28; tentatively, D is TRBD1 (6 bases). The CDR3 loop spans 13 amino acids. With 9 bases removed from V and 7 bases from J, the gap between germline ends came to 19 bases. CDR1 and CDR2 from the germline V gene are MDHEN and SYDVKM. The CDR3 DNA sequence: TGTGCCAGTCTCCAGGGGCGGCTTAGAGAGCAGTACTTC. Translation: CASLQGRLREQYF. Full variable domain (remainder filled in from reference TRBV28 and TRBJ2-7): DVKVTQSSRYLVKRTGEKVFLECVQDMDHENMFWYRQDPGLGLRLIYFSYDVKMKEKGDIPEGYSVSREKKERFSLILESASTNQTSMYLCASLQGRLREQYFGPGTRLTVT.

The chain carries TRBV11-3 and TRBJ1-3; 8 bases are shared with TRBD1. The germline CDR1 and CDR2 sequences are SGHNT and YENEEA. V lost 6 bases to trimming and J lost 0 bases; unmatched junction nucleotides: 10. The CDR3 consists of 17 residues. The DNA of the CDR3 is TGTGCCAGCAGTTCAAACCGGGACAGGAGCTCTGGAAACACCATATATTTT. Translated: CASSSNRDRSSGNTIYF.

V usage is TRBV6-6 and J usage is TRBJ1-3; possibly TRBD1 for D (5 bases). In germline, CDR1 is MNHNY, CDR2 SVGAGI (reference sequence). V lost 5 bases to trimming and J lost 0 bases, with 11 bases between them. This CDR3 is built from 15 residues. CDR3: CASSRDGSSGNTIYF. CDR3 DNA sequence: TGTGCCAGCAGTAGGGACGGGAGCTCTGGAAACACCATATATTTT.

This clone has a handful of counts. The CDR3: CAIRAGTGEVHEQFF. CDR3 in DNA: TGTGCCATCAGGGCCGGGACAGGGGAAGTCCATGAGCAGTTCTTC. V and J are TRBV10-3 and TRBJ2-1; 10 bases agree with TRBD1. Trimming took 6 bases from V and 8 from J; bases not matched to a gene: 10. The CDR3 is 15 residues long. Looked up from germline, CDR1 is ENHRY and CDR2 is SYGVKD.

The chain joins TRBV29-1 to TRBJ1-5; 7 bases fit TRBD1. V gave up 5 bases and J gave up 2 bases; unmatched junction bases: 12. Germline V gene lookup returns CDR1 SQVTM and CDR2 ANQGSEA. This CDR3 has 16 amino acids. The CDR3 protein is CSVTSTGTAGNQPQHF. The CDR3 DNA reads TGCAGCGTTACTTCGACCGGGACAGCAGGCAATCAGCCCCAGCATTTT.

The rearrangement joins TRBV4-3 to TRBJ2-3; 7 bases align to TRBD2. Trimming at V came to 0 bases and at J to 7 bases, leaving 10 bases not matched to a gene. The germline CDR1 and CDR2 sequences are LGHNA and YSLEER. The CDR3 contains 16 residues. This CDR3 reads CASSQDPAGALNTQYF. The CDR3 nucleotides are TGCGCCAGCAGCCAAGATCCGGCGGGAGCGTTAAATACGCAGTATTTT.

This CDR3 is CASSFTGTGELFF. The DNA for the CDR3 is TGTGCCAGCAGTTTTACAGGGACCGGGGAGCTGTTTTTT. V is TRBV27 and J is TRBJ2-2, with a weak D call TRBD1 (6 bases). This CDR3 is 13 amino acids long. Germline V gene sequence: CDR1 MNHEY, CDR2 SMNVEV (reference sequence). V was trimmed by 3 bases and J by 5 bases, leaving 7 bases between them.

This chain uses TRBV27 with TRBJ2-5, with unresolved D. With 4 bases removed from V and 5 bases from J, the gap between germline ends came to 14 bases. This CDR3 region has 14 residues. The germline gives CDR1 MNHEY, CDR2 SMNVEV (reference sequence). Here the CDR3 DNA reads TGTGCCAGCAGTTCGGCCGGCACCGGGGAGACCCAGTACTTC. Translated, it gives CASSSAGTGETQYF.

V and J are TRBV5-6 and TRBJ2-7; no reliable D call. Germline V gene lookup returns CDR1 SGHDT and CDR2 YYEEEE. Deletions cut 2 bases from V and 6 bases from J, with 6 bases between. There are 11 residues in the CDR3. The CDR3 nucleotides are TGTGCCAGCAGCTTTGGCCGCGAGCAGTACTTC. This sequence encodes CASSFGREQYF.

V gene TRBV27 combines with J gene TRBJ1-4; possibly TRBD1 for D (6 bases). V gave up 6 bases and J gave up 5 bases, with 13 bases separating them. CDR1 is MNHEY and CDR2 is SMNVEV in the germline V gene (reference sequence). This CDR3 contains 14 residues. The CDR3 spells CASRPQGPNEKLFF. For the CDR3, the DNA is TGTGCCAGCAGACCACAGGGACCAAATGAAAAACTGTTTTTT.

The chain has TRBV19 and TRBJ1-1, with D possibly matching TRBD1 (6 bases). This CDR3 is 13 amino acids long. Looked up from germline, CDR1 is LNHDA and CDR2 is SQIVND (reference sequence). V was pared by 8 bases and J by 5 bases, with 15 bases between. CDR3 nucleotides: TGTGCCAGTCTCCCACAGGGTTTGACTGAAGCTTTCTTT. This gives the protein CASLPQGLTEAFF.

This clone turned up a few times. The chain links TRBV6-4 to TRBJ1-5, with D perhaps matching TRBD1 (5 bases). This CDR3 region has 15 residues. V gave up 2 bases and J gave up 6 bases, with 14 bases separating them. Germline lookup yields CDR1 MRHNA and CDR2 SNTAGT. CDR3 residues: CASSDKSGRSQPQHF. CDR3 sequence (DNA): TGTGCCAGCAGTGACAAGTCAGGGAGGAGTCAGCCCCAGCATTTT.

The chain combines TRBV4-2 with TRBJ2-1; TRBD2 matches at 16 bases. V shed 4 bases and J 9 bases; nucleotides not matched to a gene: 27. CDR1 is LGHNA, CDR2 YNFKEQ, per germline. CDR3 size: 23 residues. The CDR3 spells CASSPTPGTSGRANKARGGEQFF. Written as DNA, the CDR3 is TGTGCCAGCAGCCCAACCCCCGGGACTAGCGGGAGGGCGAACAAAGCCCGAGGTGGTGAGCAGTTCTTC.

The chain is built from TRBV6-6 and TRBJ2-3; 7 bases are a match to TRBD1. Per germline, CDR1 MNHNY and CDR2 SVGAGI (reference sequence). The CDR3 spans 15 residues. The junction had 7 bases not matched to a gene; V was cut back by 5 bases and J by 2 bases. CDR3 residues: CASSTWGTATDTQYF. The DNA for the CDR3 is TGTGCCAGCAGTACTTGGGGGACAGCCACAGATACGCAGTATTTT.

The DNA for the CDR3 is TGTGCCAGCAGCTTAGGGTCAGCGGGGGGCAGTTATGGCTACACCTTC. Encoded protein: CASSLGSAGGSYGYTF. The V call is TRBV7-6, the J call TRBJ1-2, with D perhaps matching TRBD1 (6 bases). V was clipped by 1 base and J by 5 bases, with 17 bases between them. CDR1 is SGHVS, CDR2 FNYEAQ, per germline. The CDR3 consists of 16 residues. The full variable domain, rest sourced from reference TRBV7-6 and TRBJ1-2, is GAGVSQSPRYKVTKRGQDVALRCDPISGHVSLYWYRQALGQGPEFLTYFNYEAQQDKSGLPNDRFSAERPEGSISTLTIQRTEQRDSAMYRCASSLGSAGGSYGYTFGSGTRLTVV.

The chain links TRBV30 to TRBJ2-3; a possible D gene is TRBD2 (5 bases). In germline, CDR1 is GTSNPN, CDR2 SVGIG (reference sequence). The CDR3 contains 11 residues. Trimming removed 3 bases from V and 9 bases from J, with 10 bases in between. CDR3 DNA sequence: TGTGCCTGGAGGGAGGCCGACACGCAGTATTTT. It codes for CAWREADTQYF.

V usage is TRBV5-6 and J usage is TRBJ1-1; D gene ambiguous. The length of the CDR3 is 16 residues. V lost 2 bases and J lost 5, with 19 bases in between. Germline lookup yields CDR1 SGHDT and CDR2 YYEEEE. For the CDR3, the DNA is TGTGCCAGCAGCTTACCAAACCGGGGAGGTCGGACTGAAGCTTTCTTT. Amino acid sequence: CASSLPNRGGRTEAFF.

This chain uses TRBV5-4 with TRBJ2-1; D unresolved. With 4 bases removed from V and 8 bases from J, the gap between germline ends came to 22 bases. The CDR3 spans 16 residues. Germline V gives CDR1 SGHNT, CDR2 YYREEE (reference sequence). In nucleotides, the CDR3 is TGTGCCAGCAGCCCGCCGAACTCTTTTCATTTGGATGAGCAGTTCTTC. It is translated as CASSPPNSFHLDEQFF.

The chain recombines TRBV9 with TRBJ2-1, with TRBD1 as a possible D gene (6 bases). Germline CDR1 SGDLS, CDR2 YYNGEE. This CDR3 is built from 17 residues. V was pared by 4 bases and J by 1 base, with 18 bases between. DNA for the CDR3: TGTGCCAGCAGCCCCCAGGGGACGGGTGGATCCTACAATGAGCAGTTCTTC. It codes for CASSPQGTGGSYNEQFF.

V and J are TRBV5-1 and TRBJ2-5, with TRBD1 matching over 7 bases. Germline lookup yields CDR1 SGHRS and CDR2 YFSETQ. The CDR3 runs to 15 residues. The V and J ends lost 5 bases and 2 bases, in that order; junction bases with no gene match: 9. The CDR3 DNA reads as TGCGCCAGCAGTCGACAGGGTCGGGGTCAAGAGACCCAGTACTTC. Translation gives CASSRQGRGQETQYF.